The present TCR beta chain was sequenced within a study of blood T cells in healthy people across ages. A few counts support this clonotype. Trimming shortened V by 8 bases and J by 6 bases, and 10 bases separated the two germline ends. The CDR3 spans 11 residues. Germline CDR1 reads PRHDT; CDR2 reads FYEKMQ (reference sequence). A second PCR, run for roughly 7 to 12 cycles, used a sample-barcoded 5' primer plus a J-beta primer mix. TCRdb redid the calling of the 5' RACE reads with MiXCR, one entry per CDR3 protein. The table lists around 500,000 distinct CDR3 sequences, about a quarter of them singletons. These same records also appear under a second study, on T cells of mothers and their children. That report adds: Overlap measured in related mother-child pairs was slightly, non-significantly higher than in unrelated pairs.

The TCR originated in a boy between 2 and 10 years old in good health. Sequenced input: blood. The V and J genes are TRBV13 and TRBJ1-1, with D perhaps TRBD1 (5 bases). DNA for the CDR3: TGTGCCAGCGCAGGGCGTTCTGAAGCTTTCTTT. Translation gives CASAGRSEAFF.